The clone carrying this T cell receptor (beta chain) turned up a few times. It is unclear where the CDR3 begins or ends on the DNA, so no DNA is shown, and the CDR3 is as TCRdb lists it. This sample stems from a study of preoperative IRX-2 immunotherapy in early breast cancer. Per the germline V gene, CDR1 is SGHDN and CDR2 is FVKESK. Both ends counted, the CDR3 spans 13 residues. Profiled with immunoSEQ multiplex PCR; TCRdb holds only in-frame clones, not every one. The sample contains around 40,000 clones, 70% to 80% of which appear only once. Noted treatment: preoperative locoregional IRX-2 cytokine immunotherapy. Samples came from a phase Ib trial of preoperative locoregional IRX-2 cytokine immunotherapy.

V is TRBV14 and J is TRBJ1-4. Here the sequenced sample was tumor tissue, taken after IRX-2 immunotherapy. The source of this sequence is a human donor with breast cancer. The CDR3 here is CASRLSGHEKLFF.